The T cell receptor (beta chain) described here comes from a study of Tregs in tolerant kidney transplant recipients (dated by TCRdb to between 2018 and 2020). With respect to the entire study: Before combined kidney and bone marrow transplantation, this study identified donor-specific regulatory T cells using TCRbeta sequencing and then followed those same cells after transplant. Study-wide conclusions, independent of this receptor: In tolerant patients, donor-specific Tregs expanded more than Tregs overall, which suggests antigen-driven rather than nonspecific expansion. For some patients the PCR primers changed over time, which made it impossible to compare the samples from those patients at the nucleotide level. Biological reproducibility was not directly addressed, though technical replication error appeared minimal. Because the study included only a small number of patients, the results must be confirmed in larger populations and under other immunosuppression protocols. The most biologically relevant and donor-specific TCRbeta repertoire appeared to be identified by expanding Tregs with activated donor B cells.

What this sample's time point label stands for: 6 months after combined kidney and bone marrow transplant. The transplants used related donors with nonmyeloablative bone marrow transplantation, and mixed chimerism in the human trials was transient. Unstimulated Tregs (CD4+CD25+CD127-), CD4+ non-Tregs (CD4+CD25-), CD4 and CD8 cells were FACS-sorted from thawed PBMCs. The patients were 4 recipients of combined kidney and bone marrow transplants from the ITN036ST trial, and samples were available only from these trial subjects. Healthy control blood was processed to PBMCs by Ficoll density gradient and cryopreserved, and patient PBMCs were collected before and after transplant. Note on this clone: Its specific antigen is unknown. Base qualities are not provided; no much larger clone lies one nucleotide away.

For TCRbeta CDR3 sequencing, genomic DNA from the sorted cells was extracted using the QIAGEN DNeasy Blood and Tissue Kit. High-throughput TCRbeta CDR3 sequencing, which included PCR amplification with bias correction and internal controls, was done commercially through immunoSEQ. Regarding the original processing steps: A unique productive TCRbeta sequence was defined by the CDR3 nucleotide sequence when primers matched, and otherwise by the CDR3 amino acid sequence together with the Vbeta and Jbeta genes. To correct for sorting error, sequences found in more than one sorted population at a frequency ratio of 2:1 or less were discarded, and the remaining shared sequences were assigned to the population with the higher frequency. Donor-reactive sequences were defined as at least 5-fold expanded in CFSE-low cells versus unstimulated cells, with frequency of at least 0.01% in CFSE-low cells. Repertoire divergence was quantified by Jensen-Shannon divergence calculated from the top 100 TCRbeta sequences ranked by frequency. When a sample had multiple sequencing runs, each run was corrected for sorting error separately and the runs were then pooled. Drawn from immuneACCESS, this table holds only the in-frame rearrangements with V and J called that TCRdb kept. Clones are partly lost; checked studies trace under half to an unresolved V gene and leave the rest unexplained. The V and J calls and clone size were taken over from that table, and D and trimming were inferred from the DNA. This sample lists about 64,000 clones; 70% to 90% were detected once. Jointly, the top ten make up roughly 4% of the sample.

The CDR3 goes from the cysteine to the phenylalanine over 11 residues. Just the 33-base CDR3 DNA is kept, in frame starting at base 1. V is pared back by 5 bases and J by 9 bases, with 8 bases lying between the germline termini. Based on the germline V gene, the CDR1 and CDR2 sequences are SGHVS and FNYEAQ. The V and J segments used are TRBV7-6 and TRBJ2-1; the D region possibly corresponds to TRBD2 (6 bases align). The clonotype was recovered from a human patient who received a combined kidney and bone marrow transplant. Following a transplant, some T cells may be graft donor cells, not patient cells. Here the sequenced sample was CD4+ T cells from blood (PBMCs), taken 6 months after the transplant. The sequenced DNA is TGTGCCAGCAGCGTGACTAGTGAGCAGTTCTTC. It encodes CASSVTSEQFF.